Below are 10 T cell receptor beta chains sequenced from a single sample in a study of control samples from healthy donors and cancer patients. The data were produced by immunoSEQ multiplex PCR, yet TCRdb's version contains in-frame clones alone and is incomplete. Among about 52,000 clones, 85% to 95% were seen once, and the ten largest hold approximately 2.3%. Sequencing was done on a sample of blood. These receptors all stem from a man between 25 and 39 years old in good health.

This rearrangement joins TRBV5-1 to TRBJ1-4, with D perhaps TRBD1 (5 bases). CDR1 is SGHRS and CDR2 is YFSETQ in the germline V gene. Trimming removed 2 bases from V and 8 bases from J, with 13 bases in between. The CDR3 sequence is 14 residues long. The chain's CDR3 is CASSFGAPGEKLFF. CDR3 coding DNA: TGCGCCAGCAGCTTCGGGGCGCCGGGAGAAAAACTGTTTTTT. Using reference TRBV5-1 and TRBJ1-4 for the parts outside the CDR3, the full variable domain is KAGVTQTPRYLIKTRGQQVTLSCSPISGHRSVSWYQQTPGQGLQFLFEYFSETQRNKGNFPGRFSGRQFSNSRSEMNVSTLELGDSALYLCASSFGAPGEKLFFGSGTQLSVL.

This chain links TRBV5-4 with TRBJ2-1; TRBD1 or TRBD2 may be the D gene (5 bases each). Trimming removed 4 bases at V and 4 bases at J, with 12 bases between. Germline V CDR1 and CDR2: SGHNT, YYREEE (reference sequence). There are 14 residues in the CDR3. The CDR3 loop reads CASSLGREYNEQFF. Here the CDR3 DNA reads TGTGCCAGCAGCCTGGGACGAGAATACAATGAGCAGTTCTTC.

This chain links TRBV28 with TRBJ2-1, with 7 bases identical to TRBD2. The V and J ends lost 3 bases and 4 bases, in that order; junction bases with no gene match: 12. CDR3 length: 17 amino acids. CDR1 is MDHEN, CDR2 SYDVKM, per germline. The CDR3 DNA is TGTGCCAGCAGTTTTACTACCGGGACTAACGGTTACAATGAGCAGTTCTTC. It translates to CASSFTTGTNGYNEQFF.

The chain is built from TRBV27 and TRBJ1-1, with 10 positions matching TRBD1. This CDR3 region has 14 residues. Germline values: CDR1 MNHEY, CDR2 SMNVEV (reference sequence). J was trimmed by 6 bases and V by 5 bases; bases with no gene match: 6. The CDR3 nucleotides are TGTGCCAGCAGTCTGGACAGGGGGGTCTCTGAAGCTTTCTTT. The encoded protein is CASSLDRGVSEAFF.

The chain has TRBV28 and TRBJ2-1; possibly TRBD2 for D (6 bases). Germline CDR1 is MDHEN and CDR2 is SYDVKM. Between the trimmed V and J ends, which lost 4 bases and 15 bases, there was a span of 16 bases. The CDR3 spans 12 residues. The CDR3 DNA follows: TGTGCCAGCAGTTACGCGGGAAGTTCGCCGTTCTTC. Translation gives CASSYAGSSPFF.

The V call is TRBV5-4, the J call TRBJ2-1, with a tentative D call TRBD2 (5 bases). Germline assignment: CDR1 SGHNT and CDR2 YYREEE (reference sequence). The CDR3 is 14 amino acids. V gave up 1 base and J gave up 2 bases, with 7 bases separating them. The CDR3 coding sequence is TGTGCCAGCAGCTTGCGGACTCCCTACAATGAGCAGTTCTTC. As protein: CASSLRTPYNEQFF.

The rearrangement uses TRBV5-4 and TRBJ1-4, with TRBD1 identical over 10 bases. This CDR3 is 14 amino acids long. With 4 bases clipped from V and 5 bases from J, the junction kept 2 bases outside the gene matches. Germline V lookup: CDR1 SGHNT, CDR2 YYREEE (reference sequence). CDR3 coding DNA: TGTGCCAGCAGCCTGGGACAGGGGAATGAAAAACTGTTTTTT. Its protein is CASSLGQGNEKLFF.

V gene TRBV5-8 combines with J gene TRBJ2-3, with D tentatively TRBD1 or TRBD2 (6 bases each). The CDR3 contains 15 residues. V lost 4 bases and J lost 3, with 15 bases in between. Germline V gene sequence: CDR1 SGHTS, CDR2 YDEGEE. This chain's CDR3 is CASSRGQHSTDTQYF. The CDR3 nucleotides read TGTGCCAGCAGCCGGGGGCAGCATAGTACAGATACGCAGTATTTT.

The chain recombines TRBV19 with TRBJ2-3; maybe TRBD2 (5 bases). The CDR3 length is 15 residues. Looked up from germline, CDR1 is LNHDA and CDR2 is SQIVND (reference sequence). V was clipped by 3 bases and J by 0 bases, with 10 bases between them. CDR3: CASSIIGGSTDTQYF. CDR3 DNA: TGTGCCAGTAGTATTATTGGCGGGAGCACAGATACGCAGTATTTT.

This chain uses TRBV6-9 with TRBJ2-3; D is unclear. V was clipped by 3 bases and J by 0 bases, with 7 bases between them. Germline-derived CDR1 and CDR2 are MNHGY and SVAAGI. The CDR3 consists of 14 residues. The CDR3: CASSYKESTDTQYF. The CDR3 bases are TGTGCCAGCAGTTACAAGGAAAGCACAGATACGCAGTATTTT.